This T cell receptor beta chain is drawn from a study of OX40 agonist ivuxolimab in advanced cancers. Study in general: All patients had ivuxolimab intravenously every 2 weeks at 0.01 to 10 mg/kg. A male proportion of approximately 80% was recorded, with mean age about 54 years and range 23 to 79. Findings and limits, study-wide: People who partly responded at 0.1-3.0 mg/kg had some of the least clonal expansion seen.

TCRdb keeps only in-frame clones here, not all; method: immunoSEQ multiplex PCR. The sample has tens of thousands of clones, roughly 93% seen once. Turning to this clone: Its antigen is unknown.

CDR3 length: 14 residues. The V gene's germline CDR1 is KGHSH and CDR2 LQKENI. The V end lost 0 bases, the J end lost 4 bases, and 10 bases lay between the germline ends. The gene calls are TRBV18 and TRBJ2-7; D is ambiguous. The source was CD4+ or CD8+ T cells sorted from blood, collected in a trial of the OX40 agonist ivuxolimab. This TCR was sampled from an adult with an advanced solid tumor such as melanoma, head and neck, liver or kidney cancer. The CDR3, as DNA: TGTGCCAGCTCACCACCGGACGGTAGGTACGAGCAGTACTTC. Translation gives CASSPPDGRYEQYF.